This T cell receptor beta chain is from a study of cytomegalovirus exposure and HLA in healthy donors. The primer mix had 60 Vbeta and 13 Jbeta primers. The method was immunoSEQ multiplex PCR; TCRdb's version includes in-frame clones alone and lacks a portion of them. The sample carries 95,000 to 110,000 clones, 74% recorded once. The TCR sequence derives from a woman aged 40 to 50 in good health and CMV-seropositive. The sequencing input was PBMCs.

CDR3 sequence reads: CASSYVGTSYEQYF. The CDR3 region has the DNA TGTGCCAGCAGTTACGTAGGGACAAGCTACGAGCAGTACTTC. The V gene is TRBV6-5, the J gene TRBJ2-7; D might be TRBD1 (6 bases). CDR3 size: 14 residues. Germline V gene lookup returns CDR1 MNHEY and CDR2 SVGAGI. V was pared by 2 bases and J by 3 bases, with 11 bases between.